A selection of T cell receptor beta chains follows, all from one sample in a study of T cell responses to AZD1222 COVID-19 vaccine. TCRdb's copy holds only in-frame clones and misses some; the assay was immunoSEQ multiplex PCR. The sample records approximately 70,000 clones, about nine tenths being singletons. The input for sequencing was peripheral blood, taken on day 0 of AZD1222 vaccination. The source of these receptors is an adult in good health. The CDR3 runs from the conserved cysteine through the conserved F or W. A D gene is named only where the DNA matches it firmly.

D gene: NA; V gene: TRBV30; J gene: TRBJ1-3; CDR3 DNA: TGTGCCTGGAGTGCCTCAGGGGCCTCTGGAAACACCATATATTTT; CDR3 protein: CAWSASGASGNTIYF
D gene: NA; V gene: TRBV7-2; J gene: TRBJ1-1; CDR3 DNA: TGTGCCAGCAGCTTTCGAGCGAGTTTGAACACTGAAGCTTTCTTT; CDR3 protein: CASSFRASLNTEAFF
D gene: NA; V gene: TRBV18; J gene: TRBJ1-1; CDR3 DNA: TGTGCCAGCTCACCTGAGGGGGGTACGACTGAAGCTTTCTTT; CDR3 protein: CASSPEGGTTEAFF
D gene: NA; V gene: TRBV24-1; J gene: TRBJ1-3; CDR3 DNA: TGTGCCACCAGTGGAAGTCCGGCGAGCTCTGGAAACACCATATATTTT; CDR3 protein: CATSGSPASSGNTIYF
D gene: NA; V gene: TRBV6-2/TRBV6-3; J gene: TRBJ1-1; CDR3 DNA: TGTGCCAGCAGTTACACTGAAAGGTACACTGAAGCTTTCTTT; CDR3 protein: CASSYTERYTEAFF
D gene: NA; V gene: TRBV30; J gene: TRBJ2-5; CDR3 DNA: TGTGCCTGGAGCGCGGATTTCCAAGAGACCCAGTACTTC; CDR3 protein: CAWSADFQETQYF
D gene: TRBD2; V gene: TRBV20-1; J gene: TRBJ2-1; CDR3 DNA: TGCAGTGCTAGTTCGGGACTAGCGGGGGCCCTTACCATAAATGAGCAGTTCTTC; CDR3 protein: CSASSGLAGALTINEQFF
D gene: NA; V gene: TRBV4-1; J gene: TRBJ2-4; CDR3 DNA: TGCGCCAGCAGCCAAGATGGGAACATTCAGTACTTC; CDR3 protein: CASSQDGNIQYF
D gene: TRBD1; V gene: TRBV25-1; J gene: TRBJ2-2; CDR3 DNA: TGTGCCAGCAGTGGGGGACAGGGGGCCATCACCGGGGAGCTGTTTTTT; CDR3 protein: CASSGGQGAITGELFF
D gene: NA; V gene: TRBV5-8; J gene: TRBJ2-7; CDR3 DNA: TGTGCCAGCAGCTTGTCTGTGATCGACTACGAGCAGTACTTC; CDR3 protein: CASSLSVIDYEQYF
D gene: NA; V gene: TRBV6-4; J gene: TRBJ2-2; CDR3 DNA: TGTGCCAGCAGTGACACGAACACCGGGGAGCTGTTTTTT; CDR3 protein: CASSDTNTGELFF
D gene: TRBD2; V gene: TRBV6-4; J gene: TRBJ2-1; CDR3 DNA: TGTGCTAGCAGGATAGAAACTAGCGGGTTCAATGAGCAGTTCTTC; CDR3 protein: CASRIETSGFNEQFF
D gene: NA; V gene: TRBV7-2; J gene: TRBJ1-2; CDR3 DNA: TGTGCCAGCAGCTTAGACAGCAACTATGGCTACACCTTC; CDR3 protein: CASSLDSNYGYTF
D gene: NA; V gene: TRBV19; J gene: TRBJ1-5; CDR3 DNA: TGTGCCAGTAGTATAGCGGAGTATAGCAATCAGCCCCAGCATTTT; CDR3 protein: CASSIAEYSNQPQHF